This T cell receptor (beta chain) was documented in a study of beta chain features in type 1 diabetes. About this clone: Its cognate antigen is unknown.

The germline V gene has CDR1 KGHSH and CDR2 LQKENI. The V gene end was trimmed by 3 bases and the J gene end by 3 bases; junction bases not matched to a gene: 11. There are 16 residues in the CDR3. By way of CD45RO/CCR7/CD25/CD127/CD95/CD27, the CD4+ regulatory, stem cell-like memory, central memory and naive cells were sorted. The whole isolated RNA underwent reverse transcription, so sequencing captured expressed TCRB transcripts. This table comes from immunoSEQ multiplex PCR, and its TCRdb copy is limited to in-frame clones, with some not included. In the table there are about 340,000 clones, approximately 13% of which are singletons. Study-wide results and limits: Naive, central memory and Treg TCRB repertoires seemed to resemble each other more closely in patients than they did in healthy donors. People with Type 1 diabetes carried modestly yet significantly shorter TCRB CDR3s in all four CD4+ subsets. Fewer junction insertions and more nucleotide deletions appeared in type 1 diabetes patients.

The sample taken for sequencing was naive CD4+ T cells from blood. The genes are TRBV18 and TRBJ2-7, with 7 nucleotides matching TRBD1. The receptor was isolated from a woman between 18 and 29 years old with type 1 diabetes. Here the CDR3 DNA reads TGTGCCAGCTCACCCCCACGGGGAACAGGGGACTACGAGCAGTACTTC. Its translation: CASSPPRGTGDYEQYF. The entire variable domain, with the rest obtained from reference TRBV18 and TRBJ2-7, is as follows: NAGVMQNPRHLVRRRGQEARLRCSPMKGHSHVYWYRQLPEEGLKFMVYLQKENIIDESGMPKERFSAEFPKEGPSILRIQQVVRGDSAAYFCASSPPRGTGDYEQYFGPGTRLTVT.